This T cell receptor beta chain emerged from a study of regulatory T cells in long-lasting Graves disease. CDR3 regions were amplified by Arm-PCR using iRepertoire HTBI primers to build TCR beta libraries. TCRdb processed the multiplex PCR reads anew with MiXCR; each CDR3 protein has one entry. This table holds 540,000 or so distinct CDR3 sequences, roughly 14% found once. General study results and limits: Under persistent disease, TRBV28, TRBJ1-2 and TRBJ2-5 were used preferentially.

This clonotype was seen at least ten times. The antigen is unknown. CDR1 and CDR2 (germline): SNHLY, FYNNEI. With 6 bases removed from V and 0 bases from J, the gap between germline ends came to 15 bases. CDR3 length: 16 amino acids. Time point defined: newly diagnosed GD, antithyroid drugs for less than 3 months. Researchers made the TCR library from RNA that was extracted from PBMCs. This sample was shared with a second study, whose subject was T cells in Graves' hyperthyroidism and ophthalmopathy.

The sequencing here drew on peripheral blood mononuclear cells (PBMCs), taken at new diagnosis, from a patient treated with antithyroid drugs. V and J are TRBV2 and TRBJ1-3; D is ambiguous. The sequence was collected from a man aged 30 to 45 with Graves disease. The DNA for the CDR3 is TGTGCCAGCAGGAGTGAGATGGCGAGCTCTGGAAACACCATATATTTT. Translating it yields CASRSEMASSGNTIYF.